The rows below give T cell receptor beta chains drawn from one sample of a study of regulatory T cells in long-lasting Graves disease. TCRdb reprocessed the multiplex PCR reads via MiXCR and lists one record per CDR3 protein. The sample yields fewer than 350,000 distinct CDR3 sequences, 15% to 20% seen once. The sequencing here drew on peripheral blood mononuclear cells (PBMCs), taken at new diagnosis, from a patient treated with antithyroid drugs. The receptor set was obtained from a female donor with Graves disease. The CDR3 runs from the conserved cysteine through the conserved F or W. D genes are given only for firm matches. Not all rows give a size; the values are once, few, many and, for expanded clones, a class.

d_gene | abundance | j_gene | v_gene | CDR3nt | CDR3aa
TRBD1 | many | TRBJ2-5 | TRBV20-1 | TGCAGTGCTAGAAGCCGGGACAGGACACTTTTGGAGACCCAGTACTTC | CSARSRDRTLLETQYF
- | few | TRBJ2-2 | TRBV9 | TGTGCCAGCAGCGTAGAAGTGGGCCGAACCGGGGAGCTGTTTTTT | CASSVEVGRTGELFF
TRBD2 | many | TRBJ2-1 | TRBV11-2 | TGTGCCAGCAGCTCCCCGGGGGGCAATGAGCAGTTCTTC | CASSSPGGNEQFF
- | many | TRBJ1-1 | TRBV2 | TGTGCCAGCATCTTCGGGGTGTACACTGAAGCTTTCTTT | CASIFGVYTEAFF
- | few | TRBJ2-4 | TRBV7-8 | TGTGCCAGCAGCTTAGCGGGCGGGGTAGCCAAAAACATTCAGTACTTC | CASSLAGGVAKNIQYF
TRBD1 | many | TRBJ1-2 | TRBV28 | TGTGCCAGCAGTTCTCAACCCACCGGGACAGTATATGGCTACACCTTC | CASSSQPTGTVYGYTF
- | - | TRBJ2-7 | TRBV6-5 | TGTGCCAGCAGTTACTCGACCTGGAGCGACTCCTACGAGCAGTACTTC | CASSYSTWSDSYEQYF
- | - | TRBJ1-6 | TRBV10-3 | TGTGCCATCAGAAGACGGATTTATAATTCACCCCTCCACTTT | CAIRRRIYNSPLHF
- | - | TRBJ2-4 | TRBV5-1 | TGCGCCAGCAGCTTGGCCTTGTTGAGTCGGGGCAAAAACATTCAGTACTTC | CASSLALLSRGKNIQYF
- | many | TRBJ2-7 | TRBV19 | TGTGCCAGTAGTATAGGGAGCTCCTACGAGCAGTACTTC | CASSIGSSYEQYF
- | - | TRBJ1-1 | TRBV2 | TGTGCCAGCCCCCCCCCGACAGCACTGAACACTGAAGCTTTCTTT | CASPPPTALNTEAFF
TRBD1 | many | TRBJ2-2 | TRBV6-1 | TGTGCCAGCAGTGAGTGGACAGGGACGAACACCGGGGAGCTGTTTTTT | CASSEWTGTNTGELFF
- | many | TRBJ1-1 | TRBV29-1 | TGCAGCGTTGAAGGCGACATAGCTTTCTTT | CSVEGDIAFF
TRBD2 | many | TRBJ2-3 | TRBV30 | TGTGCCTGGAGTCTAGCGGAGTGGGCAGATACGCAGTATTTT | CAWSLAEWADTQYF
TRBD2 | many | TRBJ2-7 | TRBV7-8 | TGTGCCAGCAGCCTGGGACTAGCGGGAGTAAGGGACTTC | CASSLGLAGVRDF
TRBD2 | many | TRBJ2-1 | TRBV28 | TGTGCCAGCAGGGCCGGGACTAGCGGACCCGAGCGCCCATACAATGAGCAGTTCTTC | CASRAGTSGPERPYNEQFF
TRBD2 | many | TRBJ2-1 | TRBV20-1 | TGCAGTGCTAGCGGGGCTAGCGGGAGCTCCTACAATGAGCAGTTCTTC | CSASGASGSSYNEQFF
TRBD2 | many | TRBJ2-1 | TRBV24-1 | TGTGCCACCAGTGATTTGGGGACTAGCGGGAGAAATGAGCAGTTCTTC | CATSDLGTSGRNEQFF
TRBD1 | many | TRBJ2-1 | TRBV11-3 | TGTGCCAGCAGCTTAGAAGGGGGACAGGGGTTCAATGAGCAGTTCTTC | CASSLEGGQGFNEQFF
TRBD2 | many | TRBJ2-3 | TRBV20-1 | TGCAGTGCTACATACACTAGCGGGAGGGGAGATACGCAGTATTTT | CSATYTSGRGDTQYF
TRBD1 | many | TRBJ2-7 | TRBV10-3 | TGTGCCATCAAGGAAGGGGACAGGGGAAGAGGGGAGCAGTACTTC | CAIKEGDRGRGEQYF
- | - | TRBJ2-3 | TRBV28 | TGTGCCAGCAGTTTAACCAAAAGTGGGTCAGATACGCAGTATTTT | CASSLTKSGSDTQYF
- | - | TRBJ2-4 | TRBV7-7 | TGTGCTAGCAGCTCGCCGGACCTCTTTACCAAAAACATTCAGTACTTC | CASSSPDLFTKNIQYF
- | many | TRBJ2-3 | TRBV11-3 | TGTGCCAGCAGCCCCCAGGTCGGGGATACGCAGTATTTT | CASSPQVGDTQYF
- | many | TRBJ1-5 | TRBV3-1 | TGTGCCAGCAGCCAGGGTCTAGGGCCCCAGCATTTT | CASSQGLGPQHF
- | - | TRBJ1-1 | TRBV11-2 | TGTGCCAGCAGCCAAGTAGACGAAGCTTTCTTT | CASSQVDEAFF
- | few | TRBJ2-3 | TRBV19 | TGTGCCAGTAGTATAGAGAGACTCACAGATACGCAGTATTTT | CASSIERLTDTQYF
- | - | TRBJ2-7 | TRBV15 | TGTGCCACCAGCTCTCGACAAGTAACGAGCTCCTACGAGCAGTACTTC | CATSSRQVTSSYEQYF
TRBD1 | - | TRBJ2-1 | TRBV27 | TGTGCCAGCAGTCCCTTCACAGGGGTAGTTAGCAACTACTACAATGAGCAGTTCTTC | CASSPFTGVVSNYYNEQFF
TRBD2 | - | TRBJ2-7 | TRBV30 | TGTGCCTGGCGAAAGGGACTAGCGGGAGGGCAGTACTTC | CAWRKGLAGGQYF
- | many | TRBJ2-1 | TRBV28 | TGTGCCAGCACCAAAACACAGGGTATCGGGCGCAATGAGCAGTTCTTC | CASTKTQGIGRNEQFF
- | many | TRBJ1-5 | TRBV29-1 | TGCAGCGTTAGGGGTTCGGGCAATCAGCCCCAGCATTTT | CSVRGSGNQPQHF
- | few | TRBJ1-4 | TRBV11-1 | TGTGCCAGCAGCTTCCGGGGTAATTACGAAAAACTGTTTTTT | CASSFRGNYEKLFF
TRBD1 | many | TRBJ2-7 | TRBV12-3/TRBV12-4 | TGTGCCAGCAGTTTCGGACAGGGACCGAGCGAGCAGTACTTC | CASSFGQGPSEQYF
- | - | TRBJ2-1 | TRBV4-1 | TGCGCCAGCAGCCAAGAGTTGCAGGGCCCCCATGAGCAGTTCTTC | CASSQELQGPHEQFF
- | many | TRBJ1-1 | TRBV2 | TGTGCCAGCAGGGTCACAGGTTTGAACACTGAAGCTTTCTTT | CASRVTGLNTEAFF
- | - | TRBJ2-2 | TRBV5-1 | TGCGCCAGCAGCTTAGGTCCGAACACCGGGGAGCTGTTTTTT | CASSLGPNTGELFF
- | many | TRBJ2-5 | TRBV7-9 | TGTGCCAGCAGCCAACGTGGCGAGACCCAGTACTTC | CASSQRGETQYF
TRBD1 | many | TRBJ2-2 | TRBV4-1 | TGCGCCAGCAGCCGACAGGGAAGTGTCACCGGGGAGCTGTTTTTT | CASSRQGSVTGELFF
- | many | TRBJ2-5 | TRBV12-3/TRBV12-4 | TGTGCCAGCAGTAAGGAAGAGACCCAGTACTTC | CASSKEETQYF
TRBD1 | - | TRBJ2-7 | TRBV27 | TGTGCCAGCAGTAACCGGGACAGCTACGAGCAGTACTTC | CASSNRDSYEQYF
TRBD2 | many | TRBJ2-1 | TRBV20-1 | TGCAGTGCCAGCCTAGGTGCGGGCCTAGCGGCCAACAATGAGCAGTTCTTC | CSASLGAGLAANNEQFF
TRBD1 | - | TRBJ2-7 | TRBV10-3 | TGTGCCATCAGCTCCACCGGGACAGGAGCCTACGAGCAGTACTTC | CAISSTGTGAYEQYF
- | many | TRBJ1-5 | TRBV12-3/TRBV12-4 | TGTGCCAGCAGTTCCGGGACGTATAGCAATCAGCCCCAGCATTTT | CASSSGTYSNQPQHF
- | few | TRBJ2-7 | TRBV18 | TGTGCCAGCTCACTGATAAAAGTCGAGCAGTACTTC | CASSLIKVEQYF
- | many | TRBJ1-2 | TRBV18 | TGTGCCAGCTCACCAGGACAGCCTTATGGCTACACCTTC | CASSPGQPYGYTF
- | many | TRBJ2-1 | TRBV27 | TGTGCCAGCAGTCCCCGGGTTAGCGGTCATATCAATGAGCAGTTCTTC | CASSPRVSGHINEQFF
TRBD1 | many | TRBJ1-3 | TRBV10-3 | TGTGCCATCAGCCCGGGACAGGGAGCGGACACCATATATTTT | CAISPGQGADTIYF
- | many | TRBJ1-4 | TRBV3-1 | TGTGCCAGCAGCCAAGATGGAACAGGAAATGAAAAACTGTTTTTT | CASSQDGTGNEKLFF
TRBD2 | few | TRBJ2-7 | TRBV20-1 | TGCAGTGCTAGAGATTCTAGCGGGAGGAGGCTAGGCTACGAGCAGTACTTC | CSARDSSGRRLGYEQYF
- | once | TRBJ2-3 | TRBV4-1 | TGCGCCAGCAGCCAAGTAGCGGGACAGGGTTCCACAGATACGCAGTATTTT | CASSQVAGQGSTDTQYF
- | many | TRBJ2-1 | TRBV19 | TGTGCCAGTAGCTACCTAGCGAGCAATGAGCAGTTCTTC | CASSYLASNEQFF
- | many | TRBJ1-2 | TRBV7-7 | TGTGCTAGCAGCTCCCAGAAGGCTGTTAACTATGGCTACACCTTC | CASSSQKAVNYGYTF